This record concerns one T cell receptor (beta chain) sequence. This record belongs to a study of cytomegalovirus exposure and HLA in healthy donors. 60 Vbeta and 13 Jbeta primers were used in PCR. Produced via immunoSEQ multiplex PCR; TCRdb's table is partial and in-frame only. Altogether around 170,000 clones are present, around 80% being singletons, with the ten largest covering approximately 2.1%. Sequencing used PBMCs. The source is a woman younger than 45 in good health and CMV-seronegative.

The DNA for the CDR3 is TGTGCCAGCTCCCCTACCCCGGGGGATAATTCACCCCTCCACTTT. Encoded protein: CASSPTPGDNSPLHF. The chain couples TRBV18 to TRBJ1-6, with a weak D call TRBD1 (5 bases). The CDR3 loop spans 15 amino acids. Trimming took 6 bases from V and 5 from J, leaving 14 bases between them. CDR1 KGHSH and CDR2 LQKENI come from the germline V gene. The full variable domain, rest sourced from reference TRBV18 and TRBJ1-6, is NAGVMQNPRHLVRRRGQEARLRCSPMKGHSHVYWYRQLPEEGLKFMVYLQKENIIDESGMPKERFSAEFPKEGPSILRIQQVVRGDSAAYFCASSPTPGDNSPLHFGNGTRLTVT.